A selection of T cell receptor beta chains follows, all from one sample in a study of Graves' ophthalmopathy and Graves' hyperthyroidism. TCRdb reanalysed the multiplex PCR reads using MiXCR and keeps one entry per CDR3 protein. The data contain hundreds of thousands of distinct CDR3 sequences, 20% to 25% of them seen just once; the ten biggest clones take up roughly 3%. Sequencing input: peripheral blood. All receptors come from a woman between 18 and 29 years old with stable Graves' hyperthyroidism. Each CDR3 is given with its conserved first and last residue. The order of the fields is D gene, clone size, V gene, J gene, CDR3 protein, CDR3 DNA. The D gene is left open where the match is weak. Clone size is stated in some rows and not others, as once, few, many or a class when expanded.

-	many	TRBV6-5	TRBJ1-2	CASSLEDSYGYTF	TGTGCCAGCAGTTTAGAGGACAGCTATGGCTACACCTTC
-	few	TRBV6-1	TRBJ1-6	CASSRLDSPLHF	TGTGCCAGCAGTCGCCTGGATTCACCCCTCCACTTT
TRBD2	few	TRBV16	TRBJ2-7	CASSQHGLAGYLSSYEQYF	TGTGCCAGCAGCCAACACGGACTAGCGGGTTACCTAAGCTCCTACGAGCAGTACTTC
TRBD2	many	TRBV6-5	TRBJ2-2	CASRLLAGGPTGELFF	TGTGCCAGCAGACTCTTGGCGGGAGGGCCCACCGGGGAGCTGTTTTTT
-	-	TRBV13	TRBJ2-4	CASSSDRVPGNIQYF	TGTGCCAGCAGCTCCGACCGGGTCCCGGGAAACATTCAGTACTTC
-	many	TRBV12-3/TRBV12-4	TRBJ1-2	CASRSRDGLRGYGYTF	TGTGCCAGCAGGTCCCGGGACGGCTTAAGGGGTTATGGCTACACCTTC
-	many	TRBV20-1	TRBJ2-7	CSARGASEYEQYF	TGCAGTGCTAGAGGGGCTAGCGAGTACGAGCAGTACTTC
-	-	TRBV30	TRBJ2-6	CAWSWAPGANVLTF	TGTGCCTGGAGTTGGGCCCCTGGGGCCAACGTCCTGACTTTC
-	many	TRBV20-1	TRBJ2-7	CSARGVSGSEYEQYF	TGCAGTGCTAGAGGGGTCAGCGGGTCGGAATACGAGCAGTACTTC
-	many	TRBV4-2	TRBJ1-6	CASSQVGQETSPLHF	TGTGCCAGCAGCCAAGTCGGCCAGGAGACTTCACCCCTCCACTTT
TRBD1	many	TRBV12-3/TRBV12-4	TRBJ1-5	CASSRDRETQPQHF	TGTGCCAGCAGCCGAGACAGGGAGACTCAGCCCCAGCATTTT
-	many	TRBV28	TRBJ2-7	CASSFQPDSDFVSYEQYF	TGTGCCAGCAGTTTCCAACCCGATTCTGACTTCGTTTCCTACGAGCAGTACTTC
-	few	TRBV5-1	TRBJ2-4	CASSLTGNIKYF	TGCGCCAGCAGCTTAACAGGGAACATTAAGTACTTC
-	-	TRBV20-1	TRBJ1-6	CSARDLGYNSPLHF	TGCAGTGCTAGAGATTTGGGATATAATTCACCCCTCCACTTT
-	many	TRBV6-5	TRBJ2-7	CASRTRSLVYEQYF	TGTGCCAGCAGAACTAGGAGTTTGGTCTACGAGCAGTACTTC
-	few	TRBV5-6	TRBJ2-5	CASSLAGASGVQETQYF	TGTGCCAGCAGCTTGGCTGGTGCCAGCGGAGTTCAAGAGACCCAGTACTTC
TRBD1	many	TRBV27	TRBJ2-7	CASSYGRGQSYEQYF	TGTGCCAGCAGCTACGGAAGGGGGCAGTCCTACGAGCAGTACTTC
TRBD2	few	TRBV6-2/TRBV6-3	TRBJ2-3	CASSNGEGGLLGTDTQYF	TGTGCCAGCAGTAACGGGGAGGGAGGCCTCTTGGGTACAGATACGCAGTATTTT
-	few	TRBV6-2/TRBV6-3	TRBJ2-3	CASSFPLSDTQYF	TGTGCCAGCAGTTTCCCTCTATCAGATACGCAGTATTTT
-	many	TRBV6-5	TRBJ1-1	CASSHRDTRTYEAFF	TGTGCCAGCAGTCACCGGGACACACGAACATATGAAGCTTTCTTT
TRBD2	many	TRBV7-8	TRBJ2-7	CASSTRPGLAGGREQYF	TGTGCCAGCAGCACACGACCAGGCCTAGCGGGAGGGCGGGAGCAGTACTTC
-	many	TRBV20-1	TRBJ1-1	CSARSGSMNTEAFF	TGCAGTGCTAGATCAGGATCTATGAACACTGAAGCTTTCTTT
-	-	TRBV11-3	TRBJ1-5	CASRNQPQHF	TGTGCCAGCAGAAATCAGCCCCAGCATTTT
-	many	TRBV19	TRBJ2-7	CASSSLTEPGSYEQYF	TGTGCCAGTAGTTCCTTAACTGAACCGGGCTCCTACGAGCAATACTTC
-	many	TRBV20-1	TRBJ2-7	CSAWGMSAGEQYF	TGCAGTGCTTGGGGCATGAGCGCCGGAGAGCAGTACTTC
-	many	TRBV6-2/TRBV6-3	TRBJ2-7	CASSFGPTGFYEQYF	TGTGCCAGCAGTTTTGGGCCAACGGGGTTCTACGAGCAGTACTTC
TRBD1	-	TRBV18	TRBJ1-5	CASSSTGYSNQPQHF	TGTGCCAGCTCATCGACAGGGTATAGCAATCAGCCCCAGCATTTT
-	many	TRBV2	TRBJ2-7	CAGSDTGVYEQYF	TGTGCCGGATCGGACACGGGGGTCTACGAGCAGTACTTC
-	many	TRBV2	TRBJ1-2	CASSGKGRTNYGYTF	TGTGCCAGCAGTGGGAAGGGGAGGACTAACTATGGCTACACCTTC
-	few	TRBV5-1	TRBJ2-7	CASSLVGATEGEQYF	TGCGCCAGCAGCTTGGTGGGGGCGACGGAAGGTGAGCAGTACTTC
TRBD1	-	TRBV6-2/TRBV6-3	TRBJ2-7	CASSHPRDRAFFTYEQYF	TGTGCCAGCAGCCACCCTAGGGACAGGGCATTTTTCACTTACGAGCAGTACTTC
-	many	TRBV4-2	TRBJ2-5	CASSQDPLQETQYF	TGTGCCAGCAGCCAAGATCCCCTACAGGAGACCCAGTACTTC
TRBD1	many	TRBV25-1	TRBJ2-5	CASSPGLGGAIETQYF	TGTGCCAGCTCCCCCGGGCTAGGGGGCGCAATCGAGACCCAGTACTTC
-	many	TRBV7-2	TRBJ1-5	CASSQRRYRGKDYQPQHF	TGTGCCAGCAGCCAGCGCCGGTACCGGGGAAAGGATTATCAGCCCCAGCATTTT
TRBD2	-	TRBV12-3/TRBV12-4	TRBJ2-7	CASSASLAGETYEQYF	TGTGCCAGCAGTGCGAGCTTAGCGGGAGAGACATACGAGCAGTACTTC
-	many	TRBV20-1	TRBJ1-5	CSARITGNNNQPQHF	TGCAGTGCTAGAATCACTGGGAACAACAATCAGCCCCAGCATTTT
-	many	TRBV20-1	TRBJ2-5	CSLGGVSGQWAQYF	TGCAGTTTAGGGGGGGTAAGCGGCCAATGGGCCCAGTACTTC
-	many	TRBV29-1	TRBJ1-1	CSVERQMNTEAFF	TGCAGCGTTGAAAGACAGATGAACACTGAAGCTTTCTTT
TRBD2	-	TRBV2	TRBJ2-2	CASTAASGRAGELFF	TGTGCCAGCACCGCCGCGAGCGGGAGGGCCGGGGAGCTGTTTTTT
-	once	TRBV12-3/TRBV12-4	TRBJ1-1	CASSYSRVEAFF	TGTGCCAGCAGTTACTCAAGGGTTGAAGCTTTCTTT
-	-	TRBV5-5	TRBJ1-3	CASSWRGRSSGNTIYF	TGTGCCAGCAGCTGGCGGGGCCGCAGCTCTGGAAACACCATATATTTT
-	-	TRBV20-1	TRBJ1-2	CSAPEELNYGYTF	TGCAGCGCCCCGGAGGAGCTCAACTATGGCTACACCTTC
TRBD1	many	TRBV10-3	TRBJ1-5	CAISGDRGRNQPQHF	TGTGCCATCAGTGGTGACAGGGGAAGGAATCAGCCCCAGCATTTT
-	few	TRBV3-1	TRBJ1-6	CASSQDKPPRGTSNSPLHF	TGTGCCAGCAGCCAAGATAAACCCCCACGGGGAACTTCCAATTCACCCCTCCACTTT
-	-	TRBV6-1	TRBJ2-2	CATLSNSNTGELFF	TGTGCCACCCTCAGTAACTCGAACACCGGGGAGCTGTTTTTT
-	once	TRBV20-1	TRBJ2-2	CSATKPGLPTGELFF	TGCAGTGCTACCAAACCGGGACTTCCAACCGGGGAGCTGTTTTTT
-	many	TRBV20-1	TRBJ1-5	CSAREGISNQPQHF	TGCAGTGCTAGAGAAGGGATTAGCAATCAGCCCCAGCATTTT
TRBD2	many	TRBV4-2	TRBJ2-7	CASSDLAGGPSEQYF	TGTGCCAGCAGCGACCTAGCGGGAGGGCCCAGTGAGCAGTACTTC
-	many	TRBV6-1	TRBJ2-7	CASSGKLLPVSYEQYF	TGTGCCAGCAGTGGAAAACTCTTGCCCGTATCCTACGAGCAGTACTTC
-	-	TRBV7-8	TRBJ1-1	CASSLGREREAFF	TGTGCCAGCAGCTTAGGCAGGGAGAGGGAAGCTTTCTTT
-	many	TRBV12-3/TRBV12-4	TRBJ1-1	CASSFRPTEAFF	TGTGCCAGCAGTTTCCGACCCACTGAAGCTTTCTTT